This paragraph reports one T cell receptor beta chain. Its antigen is unknown. Unique molecular identifiers tagged the TCRbeta library. TCRdb analysed the PCR reads with MiXCR anew, one entry per CDR3 protein. The sample lists around 580,000 distinct CDR3 sequences, roughly a quarter occurring once. The CDR3 consists of 12 residues. Germline values: CDR1 ENHRY, CDR2 SYGVKD. The sample is drawn from a study of T-cell reconstitution after alpha-beta-depleted transplantation in children. Study-level results: As was reported, about two months after transplant, alpha-beta T cells came from several hundred expanded graft clones. Some patients' high day-60 TCRbeta diversity was traced to surviving recipient T cells and thymic progenitors. After one year, T-cell counts and TCRbeta diversity mostly came from new T cells.

The chain combines TRBV10-3 with TRBJ2-7; TRBD2 aligns across 10 bases. The starting material was PBMCs, obtained before TCRalphabeta/CD19-depleted stem cell transplant. The clonotype comes from a boy younger than two with Wiskott-Aldrich syndrome, due to receive a stem cell transplant. The CDR3: CAIFLSRTSGSV. CDR3 bases: TGTGCCATCTTCCTCAGCAGGACTAGCGGCTCTGTC.